This TCR beta chain was identified in a study of multiple sclerosis patients with progressive multifocal leukoencephalopathy. The CDR3 is made up of 15 amino acids. The germline V gene has CDR1 LNHDA and CDR2 SQIVND (reference sequence). V dropped 1 base and J dropped 3 bases, with 12 bases sitting between them. Study-wide findings and caveats: TRBV and TRBJ usage showed no common pattern when PML developed.

Details on this clone: Its matching antigen is unknown.

Repertoires were generated with immunoSEQ multiplex PCR, while TCRdb's copy carries only in-frame clones and drops some. The sample has fewer than 40,000 clones, 80% to 90% seen once. Time point: time of PML onset. Prior interferon beta treatment was universal, and the PML patients were all female. The chain carries TRBV19 and TRBJ1-1; D is perhaps TRBD1 (5 bases). Material: PBMCs, obtained from a patient treated with natalizumab. This receptor was obtained from a woman between 40 and 50 years old with progressive multifocal leukoencephalopathy. The CDR3 DNA follows: TGTGCCAGTAGTATAGGGGGCGGAAGATACACTGAAGCTTTCTTT. Amino acids: CASSIGGGRYTEAFF.